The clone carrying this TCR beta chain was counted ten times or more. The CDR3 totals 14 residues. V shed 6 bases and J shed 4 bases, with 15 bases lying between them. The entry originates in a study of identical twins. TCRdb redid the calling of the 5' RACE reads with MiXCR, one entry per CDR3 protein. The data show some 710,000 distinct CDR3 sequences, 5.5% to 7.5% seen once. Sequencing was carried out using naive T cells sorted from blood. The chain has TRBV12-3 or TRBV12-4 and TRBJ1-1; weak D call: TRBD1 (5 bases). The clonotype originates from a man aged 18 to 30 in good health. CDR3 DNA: TGTGCCAGCAGACGGGACGTGAGTACCACTGAAGCTTTCTTT. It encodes CASRRDVSTTEAFF.